This record concerns one T cell receptor beta chain sequence. The antigen is unknown. The sample belongs to a study of cytomegalovirus exposure and HLA in healthy donors. Study-wide findings and caveats: Reports indicate that TCR beta sequences accurately predicted the HLA-A and HLA-B alleles of most subjects. A missense DCLRE1C variant was associated with V- and J-gene trimming of TCR beta chains in a later analysis, and an independent cohort replicated the association.

Primers included in the PCR were 60 Vbeta and 13 Jbeta primers. The repertoire was sequenced with immunoSEQ multiplex PCR; TCRdb's copy has only in-frame clones and lacks some. The table lists some 120,000 clones, around 81% of them singletons. Sequenced material: PBMCs. The receptor was derived from a woman aged 35 to 49 in good health and CMV-seronegative.

The CDR3 region has the DNA TGTGCCAGCAGCTTAGGATGGGGGCGGGTGGGGGAGACCCAGTACTTC. Its translation: CASSLGWGRVGETQYF. The gene calls are TRBV7-2 and TRBJ2-5; D may be TRBD1 (6 bases). V lost 1 base to trimming and J lost 5 bases, with 17 bases between them. Germline V CDR1 and CDR2: SGHTA, FQGNSA. CDR3 length: 16 amino acids.